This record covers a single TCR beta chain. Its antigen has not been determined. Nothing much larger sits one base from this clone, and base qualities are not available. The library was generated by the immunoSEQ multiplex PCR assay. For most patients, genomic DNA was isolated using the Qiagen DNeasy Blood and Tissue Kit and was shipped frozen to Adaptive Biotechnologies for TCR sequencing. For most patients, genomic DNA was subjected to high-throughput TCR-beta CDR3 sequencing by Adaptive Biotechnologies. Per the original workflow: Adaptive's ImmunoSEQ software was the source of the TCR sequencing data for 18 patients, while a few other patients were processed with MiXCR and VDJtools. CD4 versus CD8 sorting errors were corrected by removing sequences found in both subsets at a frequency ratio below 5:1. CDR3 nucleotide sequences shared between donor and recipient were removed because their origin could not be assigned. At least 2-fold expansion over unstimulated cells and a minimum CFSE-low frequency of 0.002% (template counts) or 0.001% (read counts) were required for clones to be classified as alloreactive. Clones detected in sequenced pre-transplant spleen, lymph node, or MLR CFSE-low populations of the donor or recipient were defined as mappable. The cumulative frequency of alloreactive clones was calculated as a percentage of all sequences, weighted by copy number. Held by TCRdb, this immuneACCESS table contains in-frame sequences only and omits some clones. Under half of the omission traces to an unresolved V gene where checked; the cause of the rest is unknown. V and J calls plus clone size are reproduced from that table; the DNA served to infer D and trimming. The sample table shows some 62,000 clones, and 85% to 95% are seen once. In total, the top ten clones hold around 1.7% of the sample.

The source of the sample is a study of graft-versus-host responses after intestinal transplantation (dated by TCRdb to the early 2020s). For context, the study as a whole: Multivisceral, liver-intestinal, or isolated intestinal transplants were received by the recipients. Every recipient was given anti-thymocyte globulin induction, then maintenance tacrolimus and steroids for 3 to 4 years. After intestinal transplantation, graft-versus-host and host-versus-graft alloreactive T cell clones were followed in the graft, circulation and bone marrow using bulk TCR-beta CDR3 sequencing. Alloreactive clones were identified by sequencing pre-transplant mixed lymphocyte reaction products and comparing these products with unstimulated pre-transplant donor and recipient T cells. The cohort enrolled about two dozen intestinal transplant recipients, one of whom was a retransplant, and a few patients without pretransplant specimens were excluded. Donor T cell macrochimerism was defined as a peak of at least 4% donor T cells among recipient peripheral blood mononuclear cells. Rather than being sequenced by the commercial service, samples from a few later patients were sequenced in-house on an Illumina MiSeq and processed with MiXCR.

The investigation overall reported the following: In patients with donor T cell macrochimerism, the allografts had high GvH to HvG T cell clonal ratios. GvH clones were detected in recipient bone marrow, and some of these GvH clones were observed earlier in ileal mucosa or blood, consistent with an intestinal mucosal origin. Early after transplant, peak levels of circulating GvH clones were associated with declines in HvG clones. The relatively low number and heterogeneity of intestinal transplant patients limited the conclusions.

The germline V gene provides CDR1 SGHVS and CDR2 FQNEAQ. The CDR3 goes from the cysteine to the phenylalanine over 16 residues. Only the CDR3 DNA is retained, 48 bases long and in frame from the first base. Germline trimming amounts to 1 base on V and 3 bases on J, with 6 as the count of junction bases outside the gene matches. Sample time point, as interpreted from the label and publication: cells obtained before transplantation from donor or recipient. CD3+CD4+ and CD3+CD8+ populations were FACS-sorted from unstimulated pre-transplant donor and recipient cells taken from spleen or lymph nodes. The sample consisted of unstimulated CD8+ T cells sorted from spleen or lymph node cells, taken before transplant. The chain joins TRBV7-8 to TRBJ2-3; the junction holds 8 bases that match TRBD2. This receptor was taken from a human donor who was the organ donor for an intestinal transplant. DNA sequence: TGTGCCAGCAGCTTAGGGACTAGCCGGGGGACAGATACGCAGTATTTT. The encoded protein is CASSLGTSRGTDTQYF.